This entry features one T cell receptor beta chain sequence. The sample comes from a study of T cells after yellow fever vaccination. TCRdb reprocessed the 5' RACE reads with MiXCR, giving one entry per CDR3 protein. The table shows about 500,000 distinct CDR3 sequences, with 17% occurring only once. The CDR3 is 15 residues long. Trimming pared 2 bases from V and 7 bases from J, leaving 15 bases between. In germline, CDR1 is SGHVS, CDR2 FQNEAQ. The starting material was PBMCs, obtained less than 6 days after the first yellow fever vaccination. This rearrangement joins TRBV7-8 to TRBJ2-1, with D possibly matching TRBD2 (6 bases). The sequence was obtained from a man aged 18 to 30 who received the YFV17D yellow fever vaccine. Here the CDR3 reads CASSLTFLAQNEQFF. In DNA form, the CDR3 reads TGTGCCAGCAGCTTAACTTTCCTAGCGCAGAATGAGCAGTTCTTC.